This passage covers 16 T cell receptor beta chains from one sample sequenced in a study of OX40 agonist ivuxolimab in advanced cancers. Here immunoSEQ multiplex PCR was the method, and the copy in TCRdb shows in-frame clones only, minus some. The sample includes 76,000 or so clones, approximately 85% of them seen just once. This specimen consisted of CD4+ or CD8+ T cells sorted from blood, obtained in a trial of the OX40 agonist ivuxolimab. The receptors were gathered from an adult with an advanced solid tumor such as melanoma, head and neck, liver or kidney cancer.

The chain uses TRBV30 and TRBJ2-7; D not resolved. The CDR3 totals 13 residues. Trimming shortened V by 2 bases and J by 2 bases, and 10 bases separated the two germline ends. Per germline, CDR1 GTSNPN and CDR2 SVGIG (reference sequence). The CDR3 protein is CAWSPAATYEQYF. In DNA form, the CDR3 reads TGTGCCTGGAGTCCCGCTGCAACCTACGAGCAGTACTTC.

The chain has TRBV2 and TRBJ1-4; 8 bases are a match to TRBD1. This CDR3 is 13 amino acids long. Germline values: CDR1 SNHLY, CDR2 FYNNEI. The trim removed 7 bases at V and 10 bases at J, leaving 8 bases unmatched. The CDR3 nucleotides are TGTGCCAGCACCGGGACAGGTCTAAGAAAACTGTTTTTT. Its translation: CASTGTGLRKLFF.

The gene calls are TRBV5-5 and TRBJ1-3; D is ambiguous. Trimming removed 2 bases at V and 1 base at J, with 10 bases between. Germline values: CDR1 SGHKS, CDR2 YYEKEE (reference sequence). This CDR3 has 15 amino acids. CDR3 sequence reads: CASSFVTFSGNTIYF. The CDR3 nucleotides read TGTGCCAGCAGCTTTGTCACATTTTCTGGAAACACCATATATTTT.

This sequence joins TRBV30 and TRBJ1-2; no clear D. The CDR3 contains 15 residues. Germline lookup yields CDR1 GTSNPN and CDR2 SVGIG (reference sequence). The V end lost 1 base, the J end lost 5 bases, and 17 bases lay between the germline ends. CDR3 region: CAWSARQRELYGYTF. The CDR3 nucleotides are TGTGCCTGGAGTGCACGCCAACGGGAGTTGTATGGCTACACCTTC.

V is TRBV7-2 and J is TRBJ2-7, with D tentatively TRBD2 (6 bases). V lost 7 bases and J lost 2, with 12 bases in between. Germline assignment: CDR1 SGHTA and CDR2 FQGNSA. CDR3 length equals 13 residues. CDR3 sequence (DNA): TGTGCCAGCACCCGCCCGGGGGCCTACGAGCAGTACTTC. Translating it yields CASTRPGAYEQYF. The full variable domain, in which reference TRBV7-2 and TRBJ2-7 provide the parts outside the CDR3, is GAGVSQSPSNKVTEKGKDVELRCDPISGHTALYWYRQSLGQGLEFLIYFQGNSAPDKSGLPSDRFSAERTGGSVSTLTIQRTQQEDSAVYLCASTRPGAYEQYFGPGTRLTVT.

The CDR3 sequence is CASKGRDPYNEQFF. The CDR3 DNA reads as TGTGCCAGTAAAGGCAGGGATCCATACAATGAGCAGTTCTTC. V and J are TRBV19 and TRBJ2-1; perhaps TRBD1 as D (5 bases). The V gene lost 7 bases and the J gene lost 4 bases, with 14 bases spanning the gap. Germline assignment: CDR1 LNHDA and CDR2 SQIVND (reference sequence). The CDR3 sequence is 14 residues long.

The chain combines TRBV7-2 with TRBJ2-3, with 8 bases matching TRBD1. V dropped 5 bases and J dropped 4; count of bases not matched to a gene: 8. This CDR3 contains 15 residues. CDR1 SGHTA and CDR2 FQGNSA come from the germline V gene. CDR3 DNA: TGTGCCAGCAGCCCAACAGGGGGTGGGTCAGATACGCAGTATTTT. Its protein is CASSPTGGGSDTQYF. The full variable domain, in which reference TRBV7-2 and TRBJ2-3 provide the parts outside the CDR3, is GAGVSQSPSNKVTEKGKDVELRCDPISGHTALYWYRQSLGQGLEFLIYFQGNSAPDKSGLPSDRFSAERTGGSVSTLTIQRTQQEDSAVYLCASSPTGGGSDTQYFGPGTRLTVL.

The chain combines TRBV6-5 with TRBJ2-7; no reliable D call. The CDR3 is made up of 13 amino acids. Germline-derived CDR1 and CDR2 are MNHEY and SVGAGI. V was pared by 2 bases and J by 4 bases, with 9 bases between. CDR3 bases: TGTGCCAGCAGTTACCATACCGGGTACGAGCAGTACTTC. The encoded protein is CASSYHTGYEQYF.

CDR3 amino acids: CASSLPSTNYGYTF. As DNA, the CDR3 is TGTGCCAGCAGCTTACCCTCGACGAACTATGGCTACACCTTC. This chain links TRBV7-2 with TRBJ1-2; D unresolved. Germline loops: CDR1 SGHTA, CDR2 FQGNSA. The V and J ends lost 2 bases and 2 bases respectively, with 9 bases between them. The CDR3 is 14 amino acids.

The chain recombines TRBV30 with TRBJ1-3; D not resolved. CDR1 is GTSNPN, CDR2 SVGIG, per germline (reference sequence). V was cut by 5 bases and J by 0 bases, with 11 bases left in between. The length of the CDR3 is 14 residues. The CDR3, as DNA: TGTGCCTGGGGGTGGGTGGGCTCTGGAAACACCATATATTTT. This encodes CAWGWVGSGNTIYF. Combining the CDR3 with reference TRBV30 and TRBJ1-3 gives the whole variable domain SQTIHQWPATLVQPVGSPLSLECTVEGTSNPNLYWYRQAAGRGLQLLFYSVGIGQISSEVPQNLSASRPQDRQFILSSKKLLLSDSGFYLCAWGWVGSGNTIYFGEGSWLTVV.

The genes are TRBV2 and TRBJ1-1, with unresolved D. Germline CDR1 reads SNHLY; CDR2 reads FYNNEI. V was shortened by 7 bases and J by 5 bases, with 17 bases between the two germline ends. The CDR3 length is 14 residues. CDR3 sequence reads: CASTSETVSTEAFF. Here the CDR3 DNA reads TGTGCCAGCACCTCGGAGACGGTTTCTACTGAAGCTTTCTTT. The full variable domain, its missing parts supplied by reference TRBV2 and TRBJ1-1, is EPEVTQTPSHQVTQMGQEVILRCVPISNHLYFYWYRQILGQKVEFLVSFYNNEISEKSEIFDDQFSVERPDGSNFTLKIRSTKLEDSAMYFCASTSETVSTEAFFGQGTRLTVV.

The rearrangement links TRBV4-2 to TRBJ2-6; a weak D match, TRBD2 (5 bases). V was pared by 4 bases and J by 0 bases, with 10 bases between. Germline V gene sequence: CDR1 LGHNA, CDR2 YNFKEQ. The CDR3 length is 16 residues. The CDR3 sequence: CASSLRRDSGANVLTF. The CDR3, as DNA: TGTGCCAGCAGCCTCAGACGGGACTCTGGGGCCAACGTCCTGACTTTC.

This clone was counted a single time. The chain employs TRBV7-9 and TRBJ2-5, with TRBD2 matching 13 bases. The CDR3 loop spans 17 amino acids. Germline-derived CDR1 and CDR2 are SEHNR and FQNEAQ (reference sequence). V gave up 4 bases and J gave up 4 bases; unmatched junction bases: 9. The CDR3 region has the DNA TGTGCCAGCAGCTGGTTACGACTAGCGGGGGGCGTAGAGACCCAGTACTTC. This translates into CASSWLRLAGGVETQYF.

CDR3 residues: CASTQDTWNTEAFF. In nucleotides, the CDR3 is TGTGCCAGCACCCAGGACACGTGGAACACTGAAGCTTTCTTT. The genes are TRBV6-1 and TRBJ1-1; possible D gene TRBD1, 5 bases. The CDR3 is 14 residues long. Trimming removed 7 bases at V and 1 base at J, with 13 bases between. CDR1 is MNHNS and CDR2 is SASEGT in the germline V gene.

The table lists this clone with a few counts. The rearrangement uses TRBV5-4 and TRBJ2-3, with TRBD1 matching over 9 bases. V lost 2 bases, J lost 3 bases, and 1 base stayed unmatched. Germline CDR1 is SGHNT and CDR2 is YYREEE (reference sequence). The CDR3 has 14 amino acids. The CDR3 region is CASSLQGATDTQYF. The CDR3 DNA sequence: TGTGCCAGCAGCTTACAGGGGGCGACAGATACGCAGTATTTT.

In its sample, this clone was seen once. The rearrangement links TRBV14 to TRBJ2-5; 13 positions agree with TRBD2. From germline, CDR1 is SGHDN and CDR2 FVKESK. V dropped 6 bases and J dropped 2; count of bases not matched to a gene: 3. This CDR3 comprises 15 residues. The CDR3 DNA sequence: TGTGCCAGCAGTCGGACTAGCGGGGGTCAAGAGACCCAGTACTTC. Translating it yields CASSRTSGGQETQYF.